This record concerns one TCR beta chain sequence. TCRdb keeps only in-frame clones here, not all; method: immunoSEQ multiplex PCR. The sample has 20,000 to 30,000 clones, 78% seen once; the top ten hold around 2.3%. Treatment given: preoperative locoregional IRX-2 cytokine immunotherapy. Preoperative locoregional IRX-2 cytokine immunotherapy was tested in the phase Ib source study. This sample was taken from a study of preoperative IRX-2 immunotherapy in early breast cancer. The clonotype originates from a human donor with breast cancer. The sequenced sample was lymph node tissue, obtained before IRX-2 immunotherapy.

The CDR3 loop reads CASSALPLGRGELFF. The CDR3 coding sequence is TGTGCCAGCAGTGCATTACCCCTCGGCAGAGGGGAGCTGTTTTTT. The V call is TRBV6-8, the J call TRBJ2-2; D gene ambiguous. Germline lookup yields CDR1 MNHGY and CDR2 SAAAGT. The CDR3 is made up of 15 amino acids. The V end was cut by 5 bases, the J end by 8 bases, with 18 bases between.